A single TCR beta chain is shown here with its context. Clones were read by immunoSEQ multiplex PCR, and TCRdb kept only the in-frame ones, dropping some. The repertoire includes about 100,000 clones, 75% to 90% of them detected once, and 5.4% sits in the top ten. Time point given: after dendritic cell vaccination, including at tumor progression/relapse. The CDR3 totals 16 residues. Trimming removed 0 bases from V and 1 base from J, with 12 bases in between. Per the germline V gene, CDR1 is WNHNN and CDR2 is SYGVQD (reference sequence). This specimen comes from a study of glioma-infiltrating T cells after dendritic cell vaccination.

V is TRBV10-1 and J is TRBJ1-1; no definite D call. This receptor was identified in a human donor with glioblastoma. This material consisted of blood, taken after dendritic cell vaccination. CDR3 in amino acids: CASSESGFGGNTEAFF. Written as DNA, the CDR3 is TGCGCCAGCAGTGAGTCTGGGTTCGGCGGGAACACTGAAGCTTTCTTT.